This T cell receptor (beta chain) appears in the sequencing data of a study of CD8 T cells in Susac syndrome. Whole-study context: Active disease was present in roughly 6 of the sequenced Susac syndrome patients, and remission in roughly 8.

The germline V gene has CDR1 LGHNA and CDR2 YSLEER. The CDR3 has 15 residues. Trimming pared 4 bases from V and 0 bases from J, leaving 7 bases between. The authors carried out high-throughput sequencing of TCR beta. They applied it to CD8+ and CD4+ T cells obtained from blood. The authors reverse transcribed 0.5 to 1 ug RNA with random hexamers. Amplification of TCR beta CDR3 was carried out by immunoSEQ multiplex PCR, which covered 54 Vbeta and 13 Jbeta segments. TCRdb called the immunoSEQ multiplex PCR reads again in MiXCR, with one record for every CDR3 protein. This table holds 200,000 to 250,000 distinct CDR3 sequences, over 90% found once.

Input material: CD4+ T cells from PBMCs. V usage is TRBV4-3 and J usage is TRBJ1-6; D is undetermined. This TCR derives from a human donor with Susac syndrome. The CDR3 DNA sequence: TGCGCCAGCAGCCCCCAAAGCTCCTATAATTCACCCCTCCACTTT. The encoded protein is CASSPQSSYNSPLHF.